The 6 T cell receptor beta chains below were found in one sample sequenced in a study of Graves' ophthalmopathy and Graves' hyperthyroidism. The authors amplified TCR beta CDR3 regions, and they did so from RNA transcripts for repertoire sequencing. Amplification began with first-round RT-PCR using HTBI primers, then second-round multiplex PCR was performed. Each CDR3 protein is one row after TCRdb ran MiXCR on the multiplex PCR reads. Of 500,000 to 700,000 distinct CDR3 sequences in the sample, under 40% are singletons; the top ten hold around 4%. The sequenced sample consisted of peripheral blood or thyroid tissue (not recorded which). Every receptor here comes from an adult man with Graves' hyperthyroidism.

This clonotype was observed a handful of times. The gene calls are TRBV6-2 or TRBV6-3 and TRBJ2-2; D unresolved. The V and J ends lost 2 bases and 0 bases respectively, with 10 bases between them. CDR3 size: 16 residues. Per germline, CDR1 MNHEY and CDR2 SVGEGT. CDR3 nucleotides: TGTGCCAGCAGTTACGGCGTCGGAGCGAACACCGGGGAGCTGTTTTTT. It is translated as CASSYGVGANTGELFF.

This clonotype was detected many times. The CDR3 bases are TGTGCCAGCAGCCCCTTTTGGGAGATGAGCGAGCAGTACTTC. Translation: CASSPFWEMSEQYF. The rearrangement joins TRBV7-8 to TRBJ2-7; D might be TRBD2 (5 bases). Germline CDR1 is SGHVS and CDR2 is FQNEAQ. This CDR3 has 14 residues. Trimming stripped 5 bases from V and 6 bases from J, with 17 bases between.

The J gene is TRBJ1-2, the V gene TRBV12-3 or TRBV12-4; 9 bases fit TRBD1. The CDR3 contains 14 residues. The junction had 7 bases not matched to a gene; V was cut back by 4 bases and J by 7 bases. CDR3 bases: TGTGCCAGCAGTTACAGGGGGCGTCTCTCTGGCTACACCTTC. It specifies CASSYRGRLSGYTF.

In its sample, this clonotype was seen many times. CDR3 sequence: CASSQVGRVEAFF. The CDR3 DNA is TGCGCCAGCAGCCAGGTCGGTAGAGTTGAAGCTTTCTTT. The V gene is TRBV4-1, the J gene TRBJ1-1; D is uncertain. Trimming pared 3 bases from V and 7 bases from J, leaving 12 bases between. Germline assignment: CDR1 MGHRA and CDR2 YSYEKL. The length of the CDR3 is 13 residues.

The chain combines TRBV12-3 or TRBV12-4 with TRBJ1-2; unclear D gene. This CDR3 region has 16 residues. V gave up 2 bases and J gave up 0 bases, with 13 bases separating them. CDR3 region: CASSLKTPLANYGYTF. CDR3 DNA: TGTGCCAGCAGTTTAAAGACCCCCCTCGCTAACTATGGCTACACCTTC.

This rearrangement joins TRBV5-1 to TRBJ2-2; D might be TRBD2 (6 bases). Trimming removed 5 bases at V and 6 bases at J, with 14 bases between. CDR1 and CDR2 (germline): SGHRS, YFSETQ. This CDR3 spans 14 amino acids. CDR3 sequence: CASRFRDLAGELFF. DNA for the CDR3: TGCGCCAGCAGATTCCGGGACTTGGCCGGGGAGCTGTTTTTT.